This T cell receptor (beta chain) was sequenced for a study of T-cell reconstitution after alpha-beta-depleted transplantation in children. Study findings and constraints: Reportedly, roughly two months post-transplant, alpha-beta T cells arose from several hundred expanded graft clones. Recipient T cells and thymic progenitors that survived gave rise to the high TCRbeta diversity observed at day 60 in some patients.

Preparation of the TCRbeta library was carried out with unique molecular identifiers. TCRdb reanalysed the PCR reads using MiXCR and keeps one entry per CDR3 protein. The table has some 200,000 distinct CDR3 sequences, approximately 8.4% seen once. CDR1 and CDR2 from the germline V gene are SQVTM and ANQGSEA. The V gene lost 3 bases and the J gene lost 1 base, with 14 bases spanning the gap. There are 15 residues in the CDR3. This clonotype came up many times. The antigen remains undetermined. The sample was PBMCs, mostly from graft donor cells, taken 360 days after TCRalphabeta/CD19-depleted stem cell transplant. The clonotype originates from a male patient aged 2 to 10 who had a stem cell transplant for acute myeloid leukemia, so the T cells may come from the graft donor. This chain uses TRBV29-1 with TRBJ2-3; D gene uncertain. The CDR3 sequence: CSVEYGSRGTDTQYF. The CDR3 DNA sequence: TGCAGCGTTGAGTACGGATCCCGGGGCACAGATACGCAGTATTTT.